Shown below are 11 T cell receptor beta chains from a single sample sequenced in a study of tumour-infiltrating T cells in Burkitt lymphoma. Measured with immunoSEQ multiplex PCR; TCRdb has only the in-frame clones, and not every one. Of 2,100 or so clones listed, roughly 70% are singletons. The sample consisted of tumor tissue. The receptors were sampled from a human donor with diffuse large B-cell lymphoma.

The sample holds one count of this clone. The J gene is TRBJ2-1, the V gene TRBV9; D is ambiguous. The V gene's germline CDR1 is SGDLS and CDR2 YYNGEE. Trimming took 3 bases from V and 0 from J, leaving 10 bases between them. The CDR3 runs 15 residues. CDR3 coding DNA: TGTGCCAGCAGCGCGTACAGTAGCTCCTACAATGAGCAGTTCTTC. As protein: CASSAYSSSYNEQFF.

The DNA for the CDR3 is TGCGCCAGCAGCTGGGATGGACCCTACGAGCAGTACTTC. Translation: CASSWDGPYEQYF. This chain uses TRBV5-1 with TRBJ2-7; D gene uncertain. CDR1 is SGHRS, CDR2 YFSETQ, per germline. The ends were cut back, 3 bases at V and 2 bases at J, with 9 bases in the middle. The CDR3 is made up of 13 amino acids.

The chain couples TRBV29-1 to TRBJ1-5, with unresolved D. Trimming left V 6 bases short and J 0 bases short, with 9 bases between. The germline gives CDR1 SQVTM, CDR2 ANQGSEA. CDR3 length: 13 amino acids. CDR3 DNA sequence: TGCAGCGTAGTGACGGATAGCAATCAGCCCCAGCATTTT. Translating it yields CSVVTDSNQPQHF.

The chain combines TRBV27 with TRBJ2-1; the D is unclear. V shed 4 bases and J shed 3 bases, with 10 bases lying between them. CDR3 length: 14 amino acids. The germline gives CDR1 MNHEY, CDR2 SMNVEV (reference sequence). The CDR3 DNA is TGTGCCAGCAGTTACTCACCCAGCTACAATGAGCAGTTCTTC. It is translated as CASSYSPSYNEQFF.

This clone has only one observation. The chain couples TRBV4-3 to TRBJ1-3, with a weak D call TRBD1 (5 bases). Germline V gives CDR1 LGHNA, CDR2 YSLEER. The CDR3 spans 16 residues. V lost 6 bases and J lost 0, with 15 bases in between. The CDR3 region has the DNA TGCGCCAGCAGTCTCGACAGCCCGCTCTCTGGAAACACCATATATTTT. Amino acid sequence: CASSLDSPLSGNTIYF.

The V gene is TRBV11-3, the J gene TRBJ2-3; 13 bases map to TRBD2. Germline CDR1 and CDR2: SGHNT and YENEEA. With V trimmed by 5 bases and J by 1 base, 3 bases remained unmatched. CDR3 length: 16 residues. Written as DNA, the CDR3 is TGTGCCAGCAGCCGGACTAGCGGGAGTCGCACAGATACGCAGTATTTT. Protein sequence: CASSRTSGSRTDTQYF.

This rearrangement joins TRBV27 to TRBJ2-4; 9 bases map to TRBD2. The V gene's germline CDR1 is MNHEY and CDR2 SMNVEV (reference sequence). The trim removed 8 bases at V and 1 base at J, leaving 3 bases unmatched. The CDR3 extends over 14 amino acids. The chain's CDR3 is CASATSGAKNIQYF. The CDR3, as DNA: TGTGCCAGCGCCACTAGCGGGGCCAAAAACATTCAGTACTTC.

This clone qualifies as large. CDR3 protein: CSVADRASGYTF. CDR3 bases: TGCAGCGTCGCGGACAGGGCCAGTGGCTACACCTTC. The rearrangement uses TRBV29-1 and TRBJ1-2; 8 nucleotides align to TRBD1. Germline V CDR1 and CDR2: SQVTM, ANQGSEA. J gave up 7 bases and V 6 bases, and 7 bases lay outside the gene matches. The CDR3 is 12 amino acids.

V gene TRBV7-8 combines with J gene TRBJ2-2; 10 nucleotides align to TRBD1. Germline V gene lookup returns CDR1 SGHVS and CDR2 FQNEAQ. The CDR3 covers 16 residues. With 2 bases clipped from V and 5 bases from J, the junction kept 5 bases outside the gene matches. As DNA, the CDR3 is TGTGCCAGCAGCTTAAGGGACAGGGGAGAAACCGGGGAGCTGTTTTTT. Residues: CASSLRDRGETGELFF.

V usage is TRBV6-1 and J usage is TRBJ2-7; D unresolved. Trimming cost V 1 base and J 5 bases, with 9 bases left between them. Germline loops: CDR1 MNHNS, CDR2 SASEGT. The CDR3 runs to 13 residues. CDR3 loop: CASSEEFLHEQYF. Here the CDR3 DNA reads TGTGCCAGCAGTGAAGAGTTTCTCCACGAGCAGTACTTC.

This chain joins TRBV4-1 and TRBJ2-1; 7 nucleotides line up with TRBD1. CDR1 MGHRA and CDR2 YSYEKL come from the germline V gene. The J segment lost 4 bases and the V segment lost 0 bases, leaving 3 bases of the junction unmatched. The CDR3 covers 15 residues. The CDR3 DNA reads TGCGCCAGCAGCCAAGATCCGGACAGGTACAATGAGCAGTTCTTC. This sequence encodes CASSQDPDRYNEQFF.